This is a list of T cell receptor beta chains from one sample in a study of neurological immune-mediated disorders. TCRdb reprocessed the 5' RACE reads with MiXCR, giving one entry per CDR3 protein. This sample has 15,000 to 20,000 distinct CDR3 sequences; approximately 11% occur once, and the top ten carry over 25%. Sequencing was carried out using CD8+ T cells from blood. These receptors were collected from a woman in her fifties or sixties in good health. Each CDR3 is given with its conserved first and last residue. D genes are given only for firm matches. The size of a clone is reported for some rows only, either as once, few or many, or as a class for expanded clones.

D gene: .
clone size: many
J gene: TRBJ2-3
V gene: TRBV28
CDR3 DNA: TGTGCCAGCAGTTTTGTAGATACGCAGTATTTT
CDR3 protein: CASSFVDTQYF

D gene: .
clone size: .
J gene: TRBJ2-1
V gene: TRBV4-1
CDR3 DNA: TGCGCCAGCAGCCAAGGTCAGGCAGCCTACAATGAGCAGTTCTTC
CDR3 protein: CASSQGQAAYNEQFF

D gene: .
clone size: many
J gene: TRBJ1-5
V gene: TRBV2
CDR3 DNA: TGTGCCAGCAGTGAAGTGGGGTCATTTGCCCGGCCCCAGCATTTT
CDR3 protein: CASSEVGSFARPQHF

D gene: TRBD2
clone size: many
J gene: TRBJ2-1
V gene: TRBV10-3
CDR3 DNA: TGTGCCATCAGTCCAATCGAGCGGGGCCTCGTCAATGAGCAGTTCTTC
CDR3 protein: CAISPIERGLVNEQFF

D gene: .
clone size: .
J gene: TRBJ2-7
V gene: TRBV29-1
CDR3 DNA: TGCAGCGTACGGGGGAATTCCGAGCAGTACTTC
CDR3 protein: CSVRGNSEQYF

D gene: TRBD2
clone size: many
J gene: TRBJ2-1
V gene: TRBV2
CDR3 DNA: TGTGCCAGCAGCCCGGGGGGATGGAGCTCCTACAATGAGCAGTTCTTC
CDR3 protein: CASSPGGWSSYNEQFF

D gene: .
clone size: many
J gene: TRBJ1-1
V gene: TRBV20-1
CDR3 DNA: TGCAGTGCTAGAGTGGGGGTCAGGGGCACTGAAGCTTTCTTT
CDR3 protein: CSARVGVRGTEAFF

D gene: .
clone size: many
J gene: TRBJ2-7
V gene: TRBV11-2
CDR3 DNA: TGTGCCAGCAGCCCGCTTGGGGGGCAGGACGAGCAGTACTTC
CDR3 protein: CASSPLGGQDEQYF

D gene: .
clone size: many
J gene: TRBJ1-1
V gene: TRBV6-6
CDR3 DNA: TGTGCCAGCAGTTACTCGATGTCAGGGACTGGAAACACTGAAGCTTTCTTT
CDR3 protein: CASSYSMSGTGNTEAFF

D gene: .
clone size: many
J gene: TRBJ1-1
V gene: TRBV7-9
CDR3 DNA: TGTGCCAGCATTCAGCGGGGGAGCGGAGACACTGAAGCTTTCTTT
CDR3 protein: CASIQRGSGDTEAFF

D gene: .
clone size: many
J gene: TRBJ2-5
V gene: TRBV12-3/TRBV12-4
CDR3 DNA: TGTGCCAGCGTCCCAGGGTCCAGCCAAGGGACCCAGTACTTC
CDR3 protein: CASVPGSSQGTQYF

D gene: .
clone size: few
J gene: TRBJ1-1
V gene: TRBV30
CDR3 DNA: TGTGCCTGGAGTGTAGCCGAGAACACTGAAGCTTTCTTT
CDR3 protein: CAWSVAENTEAFF

D gene: TRBD2
clone size: many
J gene: TRBJ2-2
V gene: TRBV7-3
CDR3 DNA: TGTGCCAGCAGCCTCCTCACGGGAGGTGTCGGGGAGCTGTTTTTT
CDR3 protein: CASSLLTGGVGELFF

D gene: TRBD1
clone size: many
J gene: TRBJ2-2
V gene: TRBV6-2/TRBV6-3
CDR3 DNA: TGTGCCAGCAGTTATACAGGGGTTGATGGCGGGGAGCTGTTTTTT
CDR3 protein: CASSYTGVDGGELFF

D gene: TRBD2
clone size: many
J gene: TRBJ2-7
V gene: TRBV28
CDR3 DNA: TGTGCCAGCAGTTTTTCGGGGGGGGCCAACGAGCAGTACTTC
CDR3 protein: CASSFSGGANEQYF

D gene: TRBD2
clone size: many
J gene: TRBJ2-3
V gene: TRBV15
CDR3 DNA: TGTGCCACCAGCGAATTCCAGGGCTGGACTAGCGGACCCACTAGCCACACAGATACGCAGTATTTT
CDR3 protein: CATSEFQGWTSGPTSHTDTQYF

D gene: .
clone size: many
J gene: TRBJ2-6
V gene: TRBV7-2
CDR3 DNA: TGTGCCAGCAGCTTGGGAGTCCTGACTTTC
CDR3 protein: CASSLGVLTF

D gene: .
clone size: many
J gene: TRBJ2-1
V gene: TRBV9
CDR3 DNA: TGTGCCAGCAGCGTAGTGGCGGCCTCCTACAATGAGCAGTTCTTC
CDR3 protein: CASSVVAASYNEQFF

D gene: TRBD1
clone size: many
J gene: TRBJ2-7
V gene: TRBV11-1
CDR3 DNA: TGTGCCAGCAGCGACGGGACAGGGGTTGGGGAGCAGTACTTC
CDR3 protein: CASSDGTGVGEQYF

D gene: .
clone size: many
J gene: TRBJ1-6
V gene: TRBV6-6
CDR3 DNA: TGTGCCAGCAGTTACGGACGCTCCTATAATTCACCCCTCCACTTT
CDR3 protein: CASSYGRSYNSPLHF

D gene: .
clone size: many
J gene: TRBJ2-5
V gene: TRBV7-2
CDR3 DNA: TGTGCCAGCAGCTTAGCGGAAGAGACCCAGTACTTC
CDR3 protein: CASSLAEETQYF

D gene: .
clone size: many
J gene: TRBJ2-2
V gene: TRBV5-1
CDR3 DNA: TGCGCCAGCAGCTTGGCTGGATCCACCGGGGAGCTGTTTTTT
CDR3 protein: CASSLAGSTGELFF

D gene: .
clone size: many
J gene: TRBJ2-7
V gene: TRBV5-8
CDR3 DNA: TGTGCCAGCAGCTTGTCCGAGCAGTACTTC
CDR3 protein: CASSLSEQYF

D gene: .
clone size: medium-sized
J gene: TRBJ2-7
V gene: TRBV12-3/TRBV12-4
CDR3 DNA: TGTGCCAGCAGTCCCCCCGCCCGGTTCGAGCAGTACTTC
CDR3 protein: CASSPPARFEQYF

D gene: .
clone size: .
J gene: TRBJ1-4
V gene: TRBV4-1
CDR3 DNA: TGCGCCAGCAGCCCAGAGGGGGTATATGAAAAACTGTTTTTT
CDR3 protein: CASSPEGVYEKLFF

D gene: .
clone size: many
J gene: TRBJ2-7
V gene: TRBV7-8
CDR3 DNA: TGTGCCAGCAGCTTAGCGGAGGGGCAGGGGAGGTACGAGCAGTACTTC
CDR3 protein: CASSLAEGQGRYEQYF

D gene: .
clone size: many
J gene: TRBJ2-7
V gene: TRBV7-9
CDR3 DNA: TGTGCCAGCGGGGCCGGGACTTACCACGAGCAGTACTTC
CDR3 protein: CASGAGTYHEQYF

D gene: TRBD1
clone size: many
J gene: TRBJ1-5
V gene: TRBV12-3/TRBV12-4
CDR3 DNA: TGTGCCAGCAGTTTAGGAGGTACAGGGGTTGATCAGCCCCAGCATTTT
CDR3 protein: CASSLGGTGVDQPQHF